This T cell receptor beta chain was identified during a study of cytomegalovirus exposure and HLA in healthy donors. PCR involved 60 Vbeta and 13 Jbeta primers. Method: immunoSEQ multiplex PCR; TCRdb's copy keeps in-frame clones and lacks some. The data show approximately 190,000 clones, roughly 90% seen once. This receptor was identified in a boy younger than 10 in good health and CMV-seronegative. The material sequenced was PBMCs.

CDR3 in DNA: TGTGCCAGCAGCTGGGCGACAGGAACGAAAAATGGCTACACCTTC. Its translation: CASSWATGTKNGYTF. This chain uses TRBV5-6 with TRBJ1-2; perhaps TRBD1 as D (6 bases). The germline V gene has CDR1 SGHDT and CDR2 YYEEEE. Trimming removed 3 bases from V and 6 bases from J, with 18 bases in between. The CDR3 consists of 15 residues.